Listed below are T cell receptor beta chains from one sample, sequenced in a study of pediatric ulcerative colitis. Sequencing was performed with immunoSEQ multiplex PCR; in TCRdb, only in-frame clones are kept and a portion is missing. The sample lists more than 50,000 clones; 75% to 90% were seen once. The source material was blood. The receptors derive from a boy aged 5-17 years who was a control in a study of pediatric ulcerative colitis. CDR3s include the opening cysteine and the closing phenylalanine or tryptophan. The order of the fields is V gene, clone size, J gene, D gene, CDR3 protein, CDR3 DNA. A D gene is named only where the DNA matches it firmly. Clone size, where shown, is once, few, many, or a class for clones that have expanded.

V gene: TRBV5-1
clone size: -
J gene: TRBJ2-3
D gene: -
CDR3 protein: CASSLLGGYVDTQYF
CDR3 DNA: TGCGCCAGCAGCTTGTTAGGGGGGTACGTTGATACGCAGTATTTT

V gene: TRBV27
clone size: -
J gene: TRBJ2-2
D gene: -
CDR3 protein: CASSLSTTTALSTGELFF
CDR3 DNA: TGTGCCAGCAGTTTAAGTACCACAACAGCCCTATCCACCGGGGAGCTGTTTTTT

V gene: TRBV7-2
clone size: -
J gene: TRBJ2-7
D gene: -
CDR3 protein: CASSLSTGSYEQYF
CDR3 DNA: TGTGCCAGCAGCTTATCAACAGGCTCCTACGAGCAGTACTTC

V gene: TRBV19
clone size: -
J gene: TRBJ2-1
D gene: -
CDR3 protein: CASSAGTYIGNEQFF
CDR3 DNA: TGTGCCAGTAGCGCCGGGACATATATTGGGAATGAGCAGTTCTTC

V gene: TRBV5-8
clone size: -
J gene: TRBJ1-2
D gene: TRBD1
CDR3 protein: CASSPGQLNYGYTF
CDR3 DNA: TGTGCCAGCAGCCCGGGACAGCTTAACTATGGCTACACCTTC

V gene: TRBV28
clone size: -
J gene: TRBJ1-5
D gene: -
CDR3 protein: CASSFTGNQPQHF
CDR3 DNA: TGTGCCAGCAGTTTTACGGGGAATCAGCCCCAGCATTTT

V gene: TRBV11-2
clone size: once
J gene: TRBJ1-2
D gene: -
CDR3 protein: CASSLGVGYYGYTF
CDR3 DNA: TGTGCCAGCAGCCTTGGCGTCGGTTACTATGGCTACACCTTC

V gene: TRBV19
clone size: -
J gene: TRBJ2-3
D gene: TRBD2
CDR3 protein: CASSTGPGLAGGPDTQYF
CDR3 DNA: TGTGCCAGTAGCACAGGACCGGGACTAGCGGGAGGCCCAGATACGCAGTATTTT

V gene: TRBV18
clone size: -
J gene: TRBJ2-3
D gene: -
CDR3 protein: CASSPARASTDTQYF
CDR3 DNA: TGTGCCAGCTCACCGGCCCGCGCTAGCACAGATACGCAGTATTTT

V gene: TRBV30
clone size: -
J gene: TRBJ1-5
D gene: -
CDR3 protein: CAWSTSDGSNQPQHF
CDR3 DNA: TGTGCCTGGAGTACTTCCGACGGTAGCAATCAGCCCCAGCATTTT

V gene: TRBV27
clone size: -
J gene: TRBJ2-7
D gene: -
CDR3 protein: CASSSTPRDEQYF
CDR3 DNA: TGTGCCAGCAGTTCCACGCCGCGGGACGAGCAGTACTTC

V gene: TRBV6-5
clone size: -
J gene: TRBJ2-2
D gene: -
CDR3 protein: CARTGRGTGELFF
CDR3 DNA: TGTGCCAGGACAGGGAGGGGGACCGGGGAGCTGTTTTTT

V gene: TRBV28
clone size: -
J gene: TRBJ1-1
D gene: -
CDR3 protein: CASSFHEGRANTEAFF
CDR3 DNA: TGTGCCAGCAGTTTTCATGAAGGGCGAGCTAACACTGAAGCTTTCTTT

V gene: TRBV28
clone size: once
J gene: TRBJ2-6
D gene: -
CDR3 protein: CASSSPGHQSSGANVLTF
CDR3 DNA: TGTGCCAGCAGTTCTCCGGGACATCAGAGCTCTGGGGCCAACGTCCTGACTTTC

V gene: TRBV4-2
clone size: -
J gene: TRBJ1-4
D gene: -
CDR3 protein: CASSQGLQTNEKLFF
CDR3 DNA: TGTGCCAGCAGCCAAGGACTCCAGACTAATGAAAAACTGTTTTTT

V gene: TRBV2
clone size: -
J gene: TRBJ2-5
D gene: TRBD2
CDR3 protein: CAILGTSGRAGQETQYF
CDR3 DNA: TGTGCCATCCTCGGGACTAGCGGGAGGGCCGGACAAGAGACCCAGTACTTC

V gene: TRBV28
clone size: -
J gene: TRBJ1-5
D gene: -
CDR3 protein: CASSLSRQPQHF
CDR3 DNA: TGTGCCAGCAGTTTGTCGCGTCAGCCCCAGCATTTT

V gene: TRBV6-5
clone size: -
J gene: TRBJ1-2
D gene: -
CDR3 protein: CASRRLYGYTF
CDR3 DNA: TGTGCCAGCAGACGGCTATATGGCTACACCTTC

V gene: TRBV2
clone size: -
J gene: TRBJ2-7
D gene: -
CDR3 protein: CASSAGTLTYEQYF
CDR3 DNA: TGTGCCAGCAGTGCCGGGACCCTGACCTACGAGCAGTACTTC

V gene: TRBV11-2
clone size: once
J gene: TRBJ2-5
D gene: -
CDR3 protein: CASSSSLSVKETQYF
CDR3 DNA: TGTGCCAGCAGCTCTAGTCTTAGCGTCAAAGAGACCCAGTACTTC

V gene: TRBV19
clone size: -
J gene: TRBJ2-3
D gene: -
CDR3 protein: CASKGLGGTDTQYF
CDR3 DNA: TGTGCCAGTAAAGGCCTCGGAGGCACAGATACGCAGTATTTT

V gene: TRBV4-3
clone size: -
J gene: TRBJ2-7
D gene: -
CDR3 protein: CASSQGLGAAYEQYF
CDR3 DNA: TGCGCCAGCAGCCAAGGCCTCGGGGCGGCCTACGAGCAGTACTTC

V gene: TRBV2
clone size: -
J gene: TRBJ2-7
D gene: TRBD2
CDR3 protein: CASSAGTSGDFGYEQYF
CDR3 DNA: TGTGCCAGCAGTGCCGGGACTAGCGGGGACTTCGGCTACGAGCAGTACTTC

V gene: TRBV9
clone size: -
J gene: TRBJ1-2
D gene: -
CDR3 protein: CASSVGSPNYGYTF
CDR3 DNA: TGTGCCAGCAGCGTAGGCAGTCCTAACTATGGCTACACCTTC

V gene: TRBV9
clone size: -
J gene: TRBJ1-1
D gene: -
CDR3 protein: CASSPHPDTNTEAFF
CDR3 DNA: TGTGCCAGCAGCCCTCACCCGGACACGAACACTGAAGCTTTCTTT

V gene: TRBV11-2
clone size: -
J gene: TRBJ1-3
D gene: -
CDR3 protein: CASSLPDYRASGNTIYF
CDR3 DNA: TGTGCCAGCAGCTTACCCGACTACAGGGCCTCTGGAAACACCATATATTTT

V gene: TRBV9
clone size: -
J gene: TRBJ2-7
D gene: TRBD1
CDR3 protein: CASSTWDSSYEQYF
CDR3 DNA: TGTGCCAGCAGCACATGGGACAGCTCCTACGAGCAGTACTTC

V gene: TRBV5-1
clone size: -
J gene: TRBJ2-1
D gene: -
CDR3 protein: CASSPPGYEQFF
CDR3 DNA: TGCGCCAGCAGCCCGCCGGGCTATGAGCAGTTCTTC

V gene: TRBV19
clone size: -
J gene: TRBJ2-7
D gene: TRBD1
CDR3 protein: CASSTGQGAYEQYF
CDR3 DNA: TGTGCCAGTAGTACGGGACAGGGGGCCTACGAGCAGTACTTC

V gene: TRBV7-8
clone size: -
J gene: TRBJ1-5
D gene: -
CDR3 protein: CASSSLRGSLNQPQHF
CDR3 DNA: TGTGCCAGCAGCTCCCTTAGGGGTAGCCTTAATCAGCCCCAGCATTTT